These T cell receptor beta chains were read from a single sample in a study of cytomegalovirus exposure and HLA in healthy donors. Libraries were prepared by immunoSEQ multiplex PCR; TCRdb keeps only in-frame clonotypes and omits some of them. The sample includes 100,000 to 150,000 clones, 89% of them seen just once. Material: PBMCs. These receptors were collected from a young woman in good health and CMV-seronegative. CDR3s include the opening cysteine and the closing phenylalanine or tryptophan. D genes are given only for firm matches. Size is omitted from some rows. Given values are once, few, many or a class for expanded clones.

v_gene	abundance	d_gene	j_gene	CDR3nt	CDR3aa
TRBV5-1	NA	TRBD1	TRBJ2-3	TGCGCCAGCAGTAGGACAGGGGTCACAGATACGCAGTATTTT	CASSRTGVTDTQYF
TRBV29-1	NA	TRBD2	TRBJ2-2	TGCAGCGTTGGACTAGCGGAAAACACCGGGGAGCTGTTTTTT	CSVGLAENTGELFF
TRBV19	NA	TRBD1	TRBJ1-1	TGTGCCAGCACACAGGGGGGCAGGGGGACTGAAGCTTTCTTT	CASTQGGRGTEAFF
TRBV5-1	NA	NA	TRBJ1-4	TGCGCCAGCAGCCGGGAGGCAACTAATGAAAAACTGTTTTTT	CASSREATNEKLFF
TRBV7-2	NA	NA	TRBJ2-7	TGTGCCAGCAGCCCACAGACCTACGAGCAGTACTTC	CASSPQTYEQYF
TRBV6-6	once	NA	TRBJ2-7	TGTGCCAGCAGCCCTGGACAGTTTTACGAGCAGTACTTC	CASSPGQFYEQYF
TRBV11-3	NA	NA	TRBJ2-5	TGTGCCAGCAGCCTTTGGGAGGACCAAGAGACCCAGTACTTC	CASSLWEDQETQYF
TRBV5-1	NA	TRBD1	TRBJ1-2	TGCGCCAGCAGTCTTGAGGGACAGGGTGTGGATAACTATGGCTACACCTTC	CASSLEGQGVDNYGYTF
TRBV4-1	NA	NA	TRBJ2-7	TGCGCCAGCAGCCAAGTAGTGAGCTACGAGCAGTACTTC	CASSQVVSYEQYF
TRBV28	NA	TRBD1	TRBJ2-7	TGTGCCAGCAGTTTGGACAGGTTTTACGAGCAGTACTTC	CASSLDRFYEQYF
TRBV7-8	NA	TRBD2	TRBJ2-4	TGTGCCAGCAGGGAGACTAGCGGACCTACTATGGCCAAAAACATTCAGTACTTC	CASRETSGPTMAKNIQYF
TRBV12-5	once	NA	TRBJ1-2	TGTGCTAGTGGTTTGGGTCAGGAGGTCACTGGCTACACCTTC	CASGLGQEVTGYTF
TRBV30	NA	TRBD2	TRBJ2-1	TGTGCCTGGAGCCCGGGGGGGCGCAGGCAGTTCTTC	CAWSPGGRRQFF
TRBV18	once	NA	TRBJ2-7	TGTGCCAGCTCACCCGGACTGGGCTCCTACGAGCAGTACTTC	CASSPGLGSYEQYF
TRBV7-8	NA	TRBD1	TRBJ1-1	TGTGCCAGCAGCTTAGAGGGGGCGTCCCACACTGAAGCTTTCTTT	CASSLEGASHTEAFF
TRBV7-9	NA	TRBD2	TRBJ2-1	TGTGCCAGCAGCTTAGGGACTAGCGGGAACGATGAGCAGTTCTTC	CASSLGTSGNDEQFF
TRBV29-1	NA	NA	TRBJ1-1	TGCAGCGTTGTCATGGGGGGGGGCACTGAAGCTTTCTTT	CSVVMGGGTEAFF
TRBV19	NA	NA	TRBJ1-1	TGTGCCAGTAGTATCGTACAAAACACTGAAGCTTTCTTT	CASSIVQNTEAFF
TRBV11-3	NA	NA	TRBJ2-1	TGTGCCAGCAGCCATCCTTCCCCGAAAACATACAATGAGCAGTTCTTC	CASSHPSPKTYNEQFF
TRBV7-8	NA	TRBD2	TRBJ2-1	TGTGCCAGCAGCTCAATAACTAGCGGGAGGTACAATGAGCAGTTCTTC	CASSSITSGRYNEQFF
TRBV18	NA	TRBD2	TRBJ2-3	TGTGCCAGCTCACCACCGGTGGGGACTAGCGGGACCGATACGCAGTATTTT	CASSPPVGTSGTDTQYF
TRBV30	NA	NA	TRBJ2-2	TGTGCCTGGAGTTCCTATCTTTCGGGACTCGAGGCCGGGGAGCTGTTTTTT	CAWSSYLSGLEAGELFF
TRBV10-2	NA	NA	TRBJ2-7	TGCGCCAGCAGTGACGGGTTTAACCTATTATACGAGCAGTACTTC	CASSDGFNLLYEQYF
TRBV6-4	NA	NA	TRBJ2-3	TGTGCCAGCAGTGAGGAGGACGGGGGCACAGATACGCAGTATTTT	CASSEEDGGTDTQYF
TRBV6-1	NA	TRBD2	TRBJ2-7	TGTGCCAGCAGCCGACTAGCGGGGGCCTACGAGCAGTACTTC	CASSRLAGAYEQYF
TRBV4-2	NA	NA	TRBJ2-6	TGTGCCAGCAGCCGGGAGGTATCTGGGGCCAACGTCCTGACTTTC	CASSREVSGANVLTF
TRBV5-1	NA	NA	TRBJ2-3	TGCGCCAGCAGCCTCACCATGGGGGCGGATACGCAGTATTTT	CASSLTMGADTQYF
TRBV11-2	NA	NA	TRBJ1-1	TGTGCCAGCAGCTTACGGCAGGATAACACTGAAGCTTTCTTT	CASSLRQDNTEAFF
TRBV7-6	NA	TRBD1	TRBJ2-1	TGTGCCAGCAGCTCTCAGGGGGCCTACAATGAGCAGTTCTTC	CASSSQGAYNEQFF
TRBV28	NA	TRBD2	TRBJ2-7	TGTGCCAGCAGTTTATGGCTAGCGGGAGAGGATGAGCAGTACTTC	CASSLWLAGEDEQYF
TRBV11-2	NA	NA	TRBJ2-7	TGTGCCAGCAGCCGACCTATGGGCCCCTACGAGCAGTACTTC	CASSRPMGPYEQYF
TRBV5-1	once	NA	TRBJ2-7	TGCGCCAGCAGCTTTCAGGATTTCAGGGACGAGCAGTACTTC	CASSFQDFRDEQYF
TRBV27	NA	TRBD2	TRBJ2-3	TGTGCCAGCAGTCGAAGTGTGGGACTAGCGGCTAGCACAGATACGCAGTATTTT	CASSRSVGLAASTDTQYF
TRBV9	NA	TRBD2	TRBJ2-1	TGTGCCAGCAGCGGGAGCGGGAGGGACAGCTCCTACAATGAGCAGTTCTTC	CASSGSGRDSSYNEQFF
TRBV7-6	NA	TRBD2	TRBJ2-7	TGTGCCAGCACCCTACTAGCGGGAGGGCACGAGCAGTACTTC	CASTLLAGGHEQYF
TRBV5-6	NA	TRBD1	TRBJ2-3	TGTGCCAGCAGTTCCCGGACAGGTGGATTCCGAGATACGCAGTATTTT	CASSSRTGGFRDTQYF
TRBV7-3	NA	TRBD2	TRBJ2-5	TGTGCCAGCAGCTTAAAGGGACTAGGGATGGGCGAGACCCAGTACTTC	CASSLKGLGMGETQYF
TRBV18	NA	TRBD1	TRBJ2-3	TGTGCCAGCTACCAGGACAGGGTCTTGGATACGCAGTATTTT	CASYQDRVLDTQYF
TRBV5-1	NA	TRBD2	TRBJ2-7	TGCGCCAGCAGCTTGGCGACTAGCGACTACGAGCAGTACTTC	CASSLATSDYEQYF
TRBV18	NA	TRBD1	TRBJ1-4	TGTGCCAGCTCACAAGGGACAGGGGGAGAAGAAAAACTGTTTTTT	CASSQGTGGEEKLFF
TRBV14	NA	NA	TRBJ2-7	TGTGCCAGCAGCCATAGCCCCTACGAGCAGTACTTC	CASSHSPYEQYF
TRBV5-1	NA	TRBD1	TRBJ2-1	TGCGCCAGCAGCTTATACCGGGACAGGTCGGGAAATGAGCAGTTCTTC	CASSLYRDRSGNEQFF
TRBV19	NA	NA	TRBJ2-1	TGTGCCAGTAGTATCGAGACTCTTTCCTACAATGAGCAGTTCTTC	CASSIETLSYNEQFF
TRBV11-3	NA	NA	TRBJ2-1	TGTGCCAGCTCCTGGCGGGAAGGCAATGAGCAGTTCTTC	CASSWREGNEQFF
TRBV6-5	NA	NA	TRBJ2-4	TGTGCCAGCAGTTACTCAGCACAGGGCTCCAAAAACATTCAGTACTTC	CASSYSAQGSKNIQYF
TRBV19	NA	NA	TRBJ2-5	TGTGCCAGTGCCGCGAGGGAGACCCAGTACTTC	CASAARETQYF
TRBV7-6	NA	TRBD2	TRBJ2-7	TGTGCCAGCAGCTTAGGGACTAGAGGGGACGAGCAGTACTTC	CASSLGTRGDEQYF
TRBV6-1	NA	NA	TRBJ2-1	TGTGCCAGCAGTGAATTTGGGGGGTCATCCTACAATGAGCAGTTCTTC	CASSEFGGSSYNEQFF
TRBV5-1	NA	NA	TRBJ1-1	TGCGCCAGCAGCTTGGGAGGGAGGGGCACTGAAGCTTTCTTT	CASSLGGRGTEAFF
TRBV6-5	NA	NA	TRBJ2-7	TGTGCCAGCAGTTGGGGCGCGCGCCCTTACGAGCAGTACTTC	CASSWGARPYEQYF